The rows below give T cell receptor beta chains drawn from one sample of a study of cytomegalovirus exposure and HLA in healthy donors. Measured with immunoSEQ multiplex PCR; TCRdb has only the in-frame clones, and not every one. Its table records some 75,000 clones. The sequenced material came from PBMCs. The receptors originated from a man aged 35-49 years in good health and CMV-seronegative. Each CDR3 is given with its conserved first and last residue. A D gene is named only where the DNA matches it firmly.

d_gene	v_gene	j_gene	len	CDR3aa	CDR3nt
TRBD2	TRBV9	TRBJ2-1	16	CASSVLSREGYNEQFF	TGTGCCAGCAGCGTATTGTCGCGGGAGGGTTACAATGAGCAGTTCTTC
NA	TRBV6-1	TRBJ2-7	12	CASSDLGNEQYF	TGTGCCAGCAGTGATCTGGGCAACGAGCAGTACTTC
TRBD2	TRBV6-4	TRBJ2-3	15	CASSDRSGGTDTQYF	TGTGCCAGCAGTGATCGGAGCGGGGGCACAGATACGCAGTATTTT
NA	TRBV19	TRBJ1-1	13	CASSIGGTREAFF	TGTGCCAGTAGTATCGGAGGGACCCGTGAAGCTTTCTTT
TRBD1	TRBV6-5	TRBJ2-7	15	CASSYDGRGPDEQYF	TGTGCCAGCAGTTATGATGGCAGGGGGCCCGACGAGCAGTACTTC
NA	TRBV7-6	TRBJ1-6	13	CASSLDRYSPLHF	TGTGCCAGCAGCTTAGATCGGTATTCACCCCTCCACTTT
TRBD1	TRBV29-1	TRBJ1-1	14	CSGTATGGTVEAFF	TGCAGCGGGACGGCGACAGGGGGAACAGTTGAAGCTTTCTTT
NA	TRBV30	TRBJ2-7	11	CAWGLGAGKYF	NA
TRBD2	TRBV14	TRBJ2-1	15	CASSPWGSGGNEQFF	TGTGCCAGCAGCCCGTGGGGTAGCGGGGGCAATGAGCAGTTCTTC
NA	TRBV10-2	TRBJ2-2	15	CASRVEGAGTGELFF	TGCGCCAGCAGGGTGGAGGGAGCGGGCACCGGGGAGCTGTTTTTT
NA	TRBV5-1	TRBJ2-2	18	CASSLAPLEGWVTGELFF	TGCGCCAGCAGCTTGGCCCCTCTCGAGGGTTGGGTCACCGGGGAGCTGTTTTTT